Following are 27 T cell receptor beta chains from one sample sequenced in a study of blood T cell repertoires in COVID-19. Profiled with immunoSEQ multiplex PCR; TCRdb holds only in-frame clones, not every one. The table records 250,000 to 300,000 clones, more than 65% of them present only once. Sequencing input: PBMCs or T cells enriched from blood (not recorded which). The receptor set was obtained from a man aged 45-65 years who had recovered from COVID-19.

This clone was seen more than once but under ten times. The chain employs TRBV6-5 and TRBJ2-7; D perhaps matches TRBD2 (6 bases). Trimming took off 6 bases at V and 2 bases at J, with 14 bases between the two ends. Per germline, CDR1 MNHEY and CDR2 SVGAGI. There are 14 residues in the CDR3. Written as DNA, the CDR3 is TGTGCCAGCAGCCGTATTAGCGGTACCTACGAGCAGTACTTC. Translating gives CASSRISGTYEQYF.

Only a few counts were recorded for this clone. The V call is TRBV11-2, the J call TRBJ2-2; D gene unclear. Looked up from germline, CDR1 is SGHAT and CDR2 is FQNNGV. This CDR3 has 16 residues. V was pared by 1 base and J by 2 bases, with 11 bases between. CDR3 in amino acids: CASSLGVQRNTGELFF. CDR3 nucleotides: TGTGCCAGCAGCTTAGGTGTACAGAGAAACACCGGGGAGCTGTTTTTT.

This sequence joins TRBV7-8 and TRBJ2-2; the D is unclear. V gave up 0 bases and J gave up 5 bases, with 10 bases separating them. Per germline, CDR1 SGHVS and CDR2 FQNEAQ. The CDR3 totals 15 residues. The CDR3 sequence: CASSLALMQTGELFF. CDR3 nucleotide sequence: TGTGCCAGCAGCTTAGCGCTAATGCAAACCGGGGAGCTGTTTTTT.

This clone was seen more than once but under ten times. The J gene is TRBJ1-5, the V gene TRBV11-1; the D is unclear. Deletions cut 1 base from V and 9 bases from J, with 19 bases between. The germline gives CDR1 SGHAT, CDR2 FQDESV (reference sequence). The CDR3 extends over 16 amino acids. The CDR3 DNA reads TGTGCCAGCAGCTTAGTCCGAGGGTACCCAGGTGGGCCCCAGCATTTT. Its protein is CASSLVRGYPGGPQHF.

The J gene is TRBJ2-7, the V gene TRBV5-1; 9 nucleotides line up with TRBD2. This CDR3 comprises 15 residues. CDR1 and CDR2 (germline): SGHRS, YFSETQ. The V and J ends lost 3 bases and 3 bases, in that order; junction bases with no gene match: 7. The CDR3 reads CASSSASGRIYEQYF. The CDR3 region has the DNA TGCGCCAGCAGCTCTGCCAGCGGGAGGATCTACGAGCAGTACTTC.

V gene TRBV5-1 combines with J gene TRBJ2-2; D perhaps matches TRBD1 (6 bases). The CDR3 runs to 14 residues. The V gene's germline CDR1 is SGHRS and CDR2 YFSETQ. V was clipped by 4 bases and J by 6 bases, with 13 bases between them. Here the CDR3 DNA reads TGCGCCAGCAGCCGTGAACAGGGATCCGGGGAGCTGTTTTTT. Protein: CASSREQGSGELFF.

This chain joins TRBV11-2 and TRBJ1-4; TRBD1 might be the D (5 bases). CDR1 is SGHAT and CDR2 is FQNNGV in the germline V gene. V gave up 4 bases and J gave up 14 bases, with 11 bases separating them. This CDR3 comprises 11 residues. CDR3 loop: CASSSGGSLFF. The CDR3 DNA follows: TGTGCCAGCAGCTCCGGGGGGTCCCTGTTTTTT.

The chain combines TRBV12-5 with TRBJ1-1, with D hard to call. Germline-derived CDR1 and CDR2 are LGHNT and FRNRAP. V was cut by 8 bases and J by 3 bases, with 10 bases left in between. CDR3 size: 12 residues. In nucleotides, the CDR3 is TGTGCTAGTAGCGCTCCGCACACTGAAGCTTTCTTT. This translates into CASSAPHTEAFF.

The chain is built from TRBV18 and TRBJ1-4, with no clear D. Germline CDR1 is KGHSH and CDR2 is LQKENI. The length of the CDR3 is 14 residues. The V gene lost 8 bases and the J gene lost 5 bases, with 15 bases spanning the gap. CDR3 amino acids: CASHQGGGNEKLFF. The CDR3 DNA follows: TGTGCCAGCCACCAAGGCGGCGGAAATGAAAAACTGTTTTTT.

The rearrangement joins TRBV5-1 to TRBJ2-5, with D perhaps matching TRBD1 (5 bases). V lost 4 bases to trimming and J lost 0 bases, with 13 bases between them. CDR1 is SGHRS, CDR2 YFSETQ, per germline. This CDR3 has 15 amino acids. As DNA, the CDR3 is TGCGCCAGCAGCGGCACAGGCTTCCACCAAGAGACCCAGTACTTC. Translation: CASSGTGFHQETQYF. Full variable domain (missing parts from reference TRBV5-1 and TRBJ2-5): KAGVTQTPRYLIKTRGQQVTLSCSPISGHRSVSWYQQTPGQGLQFLFEYFSETQRNKGNFPGRFSGRQFSNSRSEMNVSTLELGDSALYLCASSGTGFHQETQYFGPGTRLLVL.

This clone is a singleton in its sample. The chain couples TRBV2 to TRBJ2-6; the D gene is possibly TRBD2 (5 bases). Per germline, CDR1 SNHLY and CDR2 FYNNEI. The CDR3 loop spans 14 amino acids. The germline V and J ends were trimmed by 1 base and 11 bases, with 12 bases remaining between them. Here the CDR3 DNA reads TGTGCCAGCAGTGAAGGAAGGCGCGGGTACGTCCTGACTTTC. Translating gives CASSEGRRGYVLTF.

In its sample, this clone was seen once. The V call is TRBV18, the J call TRBJ1-4; 8 bases align to TRBD1. The V gene's germline CDR1 is KGHSH and CDR2 LQKENI. The CDR3 has 15 residues. V trimming: 6 bases; J trimming: 3 bases; junction bases outside the gene matches: 6. The CDR3 loop is CASSPWTGSNEKLFF. The DNA for the CDR3 is TGTGCCAGCTCGCCCTGGACAGGGTCTAATGAAAAACTGTTTTTT.

The CDR3 DNA sequence: TGCGCCAGCAGCCAAGACGGGACTAGTGTCGGGGAGCTGTTTTTT. It is translated as CASSQDGTSVGELFF. The genes are TRBV4-3 and TRBJ2-2; 8 bases line up with TRBD2. Germline V CDR1 and CDR2: LGHNA, YSLEER. The CDR3 has 15 residues. Trimming cost V 0 bases and J 7 bases; bases outside gene matches: 4.

The V gene is TRBV5-1, the J gene TRBJ1-1; the D gene is possibly TRBD1 (5 bases). The CDR3 is made up of 14 amino acids. Trimming took 4 bases from V and 3 from J, leaving 13 bases between them. Germline values: CDR1 SGHRS, CDR2 YFSETQ. CDR3 protein: CASSVDGGDTEAFF. The CDR3 nucleotides are TGCGCCAGCAGCGTGGACGGGGGGGACACTGAAGCTTTCTTT.

This chain links TRBV11-3 with TRBJ1-6; 7 nucleotides agree with TRBD1. The CDR3 consists of 16 residues. The germline gives CDR1 SGHNT, CDR2 YENEEA. With V trimmed by 4 bases and J by 5 bases, 8 bases remained unmatched. CDR3: CASSSWDREDNSPLHF. Written as DNA, the CDR3 is TGTGCCAGCAGCTCTTGGGACAGAGAAGATAATTCACCCCTCCACTTT.

Only one count was recorded for this clone. The rearrangement links TRBV18 to TRBJ1-3; perhaps TRBD1 as D (6 bases). Germline assignment: CDR1 KGHSH and CDR2 LQKENI. The ends were cut back, 6 bases at V and 4 bases at J, with 16 bases in the middle. This CDR3 is built from 15 residues. CDR3 residues: CASSQGGGAGNTIYF. CDR3 coding DNA: TGTGCCAGCTCCCAAGGCGGGGGCGCCGGAAACACCATATATTTT.

The genes are TRBV27 and TRBJ2-7, with D tentatively TRBD1 (5 bases). This CDR3 is built from 14 residues. Germline lookup yields CDR1 MNHEY and CDR2 SMNVEV (reference sequence). Between the trimmed V and J ends, which lost 2 bases and 4 bases, there was a span of 12 bases. This CDR3 reads CASSLGRVTYEQYF. In DNA, the CDR3 is TGTGCCAGCAGTTTAGGCAGGGTAACGTACGAGCAGTACTTC.

This rearrangement joins TRBV7-3 to TRBJ1-6, with 7 bases aligning to TRBD1. Trimming at V came to 5 bases and at J to 12 bases, leaving 4 bases not matched to a gene. CDR1 SGHTA and CDR2 FQGTGA come from the germline V gene. The CDR3 covers 12 residues. The CDR3 nucleotides are TGTGCCAGCAGCGATCAGGGGGGACCCCTCCACTTT. It codes for CASSDQGGPLHF.

This chain joins TRBV5-1 and TRBJ2-1, with 10 positions matching TRBD1. Unmatched junction bases numbered 6, after V lost 4 bases and J lost 8 bases. The CDR3 covers 14 residues. Germline values: CDR1 SGHRS, CDR2 YFSETQ. The CDR3 sequence: CASSRDRGSDEQFF. CDR3 nucleotide sequence: TGCGCCAGCAGCAGGGACAGGGGCAGCGATGAGCAGTTCTTC. Based on the CDR3 plus reference TRBV5-1 and TRBJ2-1, the full variable domain is KAGVTQTPRYLIKTRGQQVTLSCSPISGHRSVSWYQQTPGQGLQFLFEYFSETQRNKGNFPGRFSGRQFSNSRSEMNVSTLELGDSALYLCASSRDRGSDEQFFGPGTRLTVL.

The V gene is TRBV6-2 or TRBV6-3, the J gene TRBJ2-1; 8 positions agree with TRBD1. V lost 6 bases, J lost 0 bases, and 1 base stayed unmatched. CDR1 and CDR2 from the germline V gene are MNHEY and SVGEGT. The CDR3 is 14 amino acids. The CDR3 DNA sequence: TGTGCCAGCAGCACAGGGGGCTCCTACAATGAGCAGTTCTTC. As protein: CASSTGGSYNEQFF.

The rearrangement links TRBV6-6 to TRBJ1-5; no firm D call. Trimming shortened V by 1 base and J by 0 bases, and 7 bases separated the two germline ends. Germline V gene data show CDR1 as MNHNY and CDR2 as SVGAGI (reference sequence). CDR3 length: 15 amino acids. This CDR3 is CASSYFAGSNQPQHF. The CDR3 bases are TGTGCCAGCAGTTACTTCGCGGGTAGCAATCAGCCCCAGCATTTT.

This clone came up a few times. The chain has TRBV19 and TRBJ2-3, with 8 bases lining up with TRBD2. J was trimmed by 0 bases and V by 4 bases; bases with no gene match: 0. The CDR3 loop spans 14 amino acids. Germline CDR1 LNHDA, CDR2 SQIVND (reference sequence). The CDR3 DNA follows: TGTGCCAGTAGTAAGCGGGAGAGCACAGATACGCAGTATTTT. Protein sequence: CASSKRESTDTQYF.

Here the CDR3 reads CASSQDRDSPTFF. The CDR3, as DNA: TGTGCCAGCAGCCAAGATCGGGACAGCCCAACTTTCTTT. This chain connects TRBV4-2 to TRBJ1-1, with 7 bases fitting TRBD1. The CDR3 totals 13 residues. V trimming: 0 bases; J trimming: 12 bases; junction bases outside the gene matches: 7. Germline assignment: CDR1 LGHNA and CDR2 YNFKEQ.

V gene TRBV6-5 combines with J gene TRBJ1-3, with D possibly matching TRBD1 (6 bases). Trimming shortened V by 6 bases and J by 4 bases, and 16 bases separated the two germline ends. The length of the CDR3 is 15 residues. The germline V gene has CDR1 MNHEY and CDR2 SVGAGI. The CDR3: CASRRGGAEGNTIYF. The DNA for the CDR3 is TGTGCCAGCAGAAGGGGGGGCGCAGAAGGAAACACCATATATTTT.

The chain has TRBV6-4 and TRBJ1-6; perhaps TRBD1 as D (6 bases). V lost 4 bases, J lost 11 bases, and 15 bases lay in between. The CDR3 length is 14 residues. The germline gives CDR1 MRHNA, CDR2 SNTAGT. This CDR3 is CASSAGTPGTPLHF. The CDR3 DNA is TGTGCCAGCAGTGCCGGGACACCGGGGACACCCCTCCACTTT.

The J gene is TRBJ2-7, the V gene TRBV11-2; weak D call: TRBD1 (6 bases). The germline CDR1 and CDR2 sequences are SGHAT and FQNNGV. V was trimmed by 0 bases and J by 1 base, leaving 16 bases between them. The CDR3 is 17 amino acids. The CDR3 here is CASSLELVRQGSYEQYF. The DNA of the CDR3 is TGTGCCAGCAGCTTAGAGTTGGTACGGCAGGGGTCCTACGAGCAGTACTTC.

V is TRBV5-1 and J is TRBJ2-7; TRBD1 aligns across 8 bases. The CDR3 consists of 15 residues. V shed 4 bases, J shed 5 bases, and the junction held 11 bases outside the gene matches. Per the germline V gene, CDR1 is SGHRS and CDR2 is YFSETQ. The CDR3 loop is CASSPLTGGRNEQYF. As DNA, the CDR3 is TGCGCCAGCAGCCCCTTAACAGGGGGAAGGAACGAGCAGTACTTC.